The sequence of this TCR beta chain was determined in a study of T-cell memory formation after mild COVID-19. Germline V CDR1 and CDR2: MDHEN, SYDVKM. J was trimmed by 5 bases and V by 4 bases; bases with no gene match: 5. This CDR3 region has 15 residues. Each CDR3 protein is one row after TCRdb ran MiXCR on the 5' RACE reads. The table lists more than 450,000 distinct CDR3 sequences, approximately 18% of them singletons. The receptor comes from an adult woman who had mild COVID-19 (a few samples of this study predate the infection). Cell type and time point are not known. This chain connects TRBV28 to TRBJ1-6; the match to TRBD1 covers 7 bases. The sample was PBMCs or a T cell subset sorted from them (not recorded which). CDR3 sequence (DNA): TGTGCCAGCAGTTCGGGACAGACCAATAATTCACCCCTCCACTTT. Amino acids: CASSSGQTNNSPLHF.